These 20 T cell receptor beta chains were all obtained from the same sample, sequenced in a study of blood T cell repertoires in COVID-19. Measured with immunoSEQ multiplex PCR; TCRdb has only the in-frame clones, and not every one. The repertoire consists of hundreds of thousands of clones, with around 89% occurring once and the leading ten covering 1% to 1.3%. The sample was PBMCs or T cells enriched from blood (not recorded which). These receptors were collected from a man aged 30 to 39 who had recovered from COVID-19.

Comments on this clone: The junction departs from the called germline gene at one end, perhaps through a read error. V is TRBV28 and J is TRBJ1-2, with 11 bases identical to TRBD1. Germline loops: CDR1 MDHEN, CDR2 SYDVKM. CDR3 size: 18 residues. The CDR3: CAGSSTGTGGSLGYGYTF. CDR3 sequence (DNA): TGTGCCGGCAGTTCAACCGGGACAGGGGGTTCGTTGGGCTATGGCTACACCTTC.

This rearrangement joins TRBV2 to TRBJ2-1; 7 positions match TRBD2. V shed 4 bases and J 6 bases; nucleotides not matched to a gene: 12. The V gene's germline CDR1 is SNHLY and CDR2 FYNNEI. The CDR3 is 16 amino acids. The CDR3 sequence: CASSAQGAGVVNEQFF. The CDR3 bases are TGTGCCAGCAGTGCCCAAGGGGCGGGAGTGGTCAATGAGCAGTTCTTC.

J is TRBJ1-5 and V is TRBV4-1; D gene unclear. The germline gives CDR1 MGHRA, CDR2 YSYEKL. Trimming pared 1 base from V and 9 bases from J, leaving 10 bases between. This CDR3 contains 13 residues. In DNA form, the CDR3 reads TGCGCCAGCAGCCAAGCAGAGGATCTGCCCCAGCATTTT. Its translation is CASSQAEDLPQHF.

This sequence joins TRBV5-1 and TRBJ2-7, with D possibly TRBD2 on 5 matching bases. The CDR3 length is 15 residues. The V end lost 3 bases, the J end lost 3 bases, and 16 bases lay between the germline ends. CDR1 SGHRS and CDR2 YFSETQ come from the germline V gene. CDR3 nucleotides: TGCGCCAGCAGCTCTTCCGGGATATCGGGCTACGAGCAGTACTTC. Its protein is CASSSSGISGYEQYF.

The rearrangement links TRBV30 to TRBJ1-5; 9 bases align to TRBD1. Germline V gene sequence: CDR1 GTSNPN, CDR2 SVGIG (reference sequence). This CDR3 is built from 18 residues. Trimming removed 0 bases from V and 0 bases from J; junction bases left unmatched: 9. CDR3: CAWSVQFTGGYSNQPQHF. CDR3 nucleotides: TGTGCCTGGAGTGTACAGTTTACAGGGGGCTATAGCAATCAGCCCCAGCATTTT.

The V and J genes are TRBV19 and TRBJ2-7, with 12 bases lining up with TRBD2. The trim removed 2 bases at V and 6 bases at J, leaving 8 bases unmatched. In germline, CDR1 is LNHDA, CDR2 SQIVND (reference sequence). The CDR3 extends over 16 amino acids. The CDR3 loop reads CASSIIPTSGSFEQYF. The DNA of the CDR3 is TGTGCCAGTAGTATAATACCGACTAGCGGGAGCTTCGAGCAGTACTTC.

The chain joins TRBV6-7 to TRBJ1-2, with 8 bases matching TRBD1. TRBV6-7 is identified as an open reading frame with a role that is uncertain. The CDR3 consists of 14 residues. The ends lost 4 bases at V and 5 bases at J; junction bases unmatched: 6. CDR3 region: CASSSVTGEYGYTF. As DNA, the CDR3 is TGTGCCAGCAGTTCCGTGACAGGGGAGTATGGCTACACCTTC.

The gene calls are TRBV11-2 and TRBJ2-2; 9 positions match TRBD2. CDR1 and CDR2 (germline): SGHAT, FQNNGV. This CDR3 comprises 15 residues. Trimming cost V 6 bases and J 0 bases; bases outside gene matches: 2. The CDR3 is CASRRTSANTGELFF. For the CDR3, the DNA is TGTGCCAGCAGGAGGACTAGCGCGAACACCGGGGAGCTGTTTTTT. Looking up the rest from reference TRBV11-2 and TRBJ2-2 gives the full variable domain: EAGVAQSPRYKIIEKRQSVAFWCNPISGHATLYWYQQILGQGPKLLIQFQNNGVVDDSQLPKDRFSAERLKGVDSTLKIQPAKLEDSAVYLCASRRTSANTGELFFGEGSRLTVL.

Of note for this clone: The sample has other DNA sequences that encode this CDR3 too. The chain joins TRBV11-2 to TRBJ2-1; 8 bases line up with TRBD2. CDR1 and CDR2 from the germline V gene are SGHAT and FQNNGV. Trimming cost V 1 base and J 3 bases; bases outside gene matches: 2. The CDR3 spans 15 residues. The CDR3 DNA reads TGTGCCAGCAGCTTAGGCACTAGCGGCTACAATGAGCAGTTCTTC. Its protein is CASSLGTSGYNEQFF.

This chain uses TRBV6-6 with TRBJ2-2, with a tentative D call TRBD1 (6 bases). CDR1 is MNHNY, CDR2 SVGAGI, per germline (reference sequence). Trimming left V 6 bases short and J 8 bases short, with 16 bases between. The CDR3 covers 14 residues. CDR3 nucleotide sequence: TGTGCCAGCAGACGAGCAGGGGCGGATGGGGAGCTGTTTTTT. It yields the protein CASRRAGADGELFF.

This clone was observed a few times. The chain employs TRBV5-4 and TRBJ1-2; 7 bases map to TRBD1. The CDR3 covers 15 residues. Germline V gene sequence: CDR1 SGHNT, CDR2 YYREEE (reference sequence). With 4 bases clipped from V and 8 bases from J, the junction kept 14 bases outside the gene matches. The DNA of the CDR3 is TGTGCCAGCAGCCTACCGACCGACAGGGAGAAGGGCTACACCTTC. Translated, it gives CASSLPTDREKGYTF.

The J gene is TRBJ2-3, the V gene TRBV9, with D perhaps TRBD2 (6 bases). Trimming took 2 bases from V and 6 from J, leaving 10 bases between them. Germline CDR1 and CDR2: SGDLS and YYNGEE. This CDR3 contains 13 residues. CDR3 bases: TGTGCCAGCAGCGTTTTCCGGGAGGATACGCAGTATTTT. Protein product: CASSVFREDTQYF. The whole variable domain, remainder taken from reference TRBV9 and TRBJ2-3, is DSGVTQTPKHLITATGQRVTLRCSPRSGDLSVYWYQQSLDQGLQFLIQYYNGEERAKGNILERFSAQQFPDLHSELNLSSLELGDSALYFCASSVFREDTQYFGPGTRLTVL.

The gene calls are TRBV13 and TRBJ1-1, with 8 bases that match TRBD1. The germline gives CDR1 PRHDT, CDR2 FYEKMQ (reference sequence). The CDR3 is made up of 13 amino acids. V was clipped by 4 bases and J by 4 bases; unmatched bases: 2. CDR3 loop: CASSSTGGTEAFF. In DNA form, the CDR3 reads TGTGCCAGCAGCTCTACAGGGGGCACTGAAGCTTTCTTT.

This chain joins TRBV28 and TRBJ2-3, with no clear D. CDR3 length: 14 residues. Germline V gives CDR1 MDHEN, CDR2 SYDVKM. Deletions cut 2 bases from V and 2 bases from J, with 8 bases between. CDR3 sequence (DNA): TGTGCCAGCAGTTTACTAATCAACACAGATACGCAGTATTTT. As protein: CASSLLINTDTQYF.

The gene calls are TRBV7-2 and TRBJ2-5; a possible D gene is TRBD1 (6 bases). CDR3 length: 15 residues. V lost 1 base and J lost 4, with 13 bases in between. The germline gives CDR1 SGHTA, CDR2 FQGNSA. CDR3 nucleotide sequence: TGTGCCAGCAGCTTAGGGGGACATCGGGCAGAGACCCAGTACTTC. Translation gives CASSLGGHRAETQYF.

The chain carries TRBV13 and TRBJ2-3; D unclear. The CDR3 spans 13 residues. Germline CDR1 reads PRHDT; CDR2 reads FYEKMQ (reference sequence). Trimming took off 2 bases at V and 3 bases at J, with 6 bases between the two ends. CDR3 bases: TGTGCCAGCAGCTTATCCCTTACAGATACGCAGTATTTT. Its translation: CASSLSLTDTQYF.

The chain uses TRBV5-1 and TRBJ2-7; 7 nucleotides line up with TRBD2. Germline CDR1 is SGHRS and CDR2 is YFSETQ. This CDR3 is built from 15 residues. Trimming removed 4 bases from V and 2 bases from J; junction bases left unmatched: 9. CDR3 protein: CASSTLADPPYEQYF. The CDR3 region has the DNA TGCGCCAGCAGCACCCTAGCGGATCCACCCTACGAGCAGTACTTC.

The J gene is TRBJ1-5, the V gene TRBV28; D gene ambiguous. V gave up 9 bases and J gave up 7 bases, with 13 bases separating them. The CDR3 has 12 residues. Germline V CDR1 and CDR2: MDHEN, SYDVKM. CDR3 region: CASISISQPQHF. The DNA for the CDR3 is TGTGCCAGTATCTCTATAAGCCAGCCCCAGCATTTT.

The table lists this clone with a count of one. The chain couples TRBV29-1 to TRBJ2-5; D is uncertain. The CDR3 runs 13 residues. Germline V gene lookup returns CDR1 SQVTM and CDR2 ANQGSEA. V was pared by 3 bases and J by 1 base, with 9 bases between. This chain's CDR3 is CSVEWQSQETQYF. In DNA form, the CDR3 reads TGCAGCGTTGAGTGGCAGTCCCAAGAGACCCAGTACTTC.

This clone was seen just once. This chain connects TRBV5-1 to TRBJ1-6; D not certain. Trimming removed 0 bases from V and 8 bases from J, with 9 bases in between. Germline CDR1 and CDR2: SGHRS and YFSETQ. The CDR3 has 14 residues. The CDR3 region has the DNA TGCGCCAGCAGCTTGGATTCAGGATATTCACCCCTCCACTTT. Translated: CASSLDSGYSPLHF.